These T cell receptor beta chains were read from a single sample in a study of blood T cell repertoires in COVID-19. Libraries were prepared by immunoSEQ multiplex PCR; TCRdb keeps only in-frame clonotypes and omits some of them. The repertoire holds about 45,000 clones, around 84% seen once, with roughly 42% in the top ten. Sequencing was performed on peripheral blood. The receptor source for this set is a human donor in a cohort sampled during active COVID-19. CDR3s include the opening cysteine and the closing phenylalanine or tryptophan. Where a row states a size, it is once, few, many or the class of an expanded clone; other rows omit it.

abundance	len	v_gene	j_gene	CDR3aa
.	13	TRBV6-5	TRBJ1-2	CASSPTGARSYTF
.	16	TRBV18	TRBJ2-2	CASSPQSGPNTGELFF
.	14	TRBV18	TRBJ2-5	CASSPPTSEETQYF
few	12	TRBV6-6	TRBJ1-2	CASSPRREGYTF
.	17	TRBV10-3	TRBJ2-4	CAISESLGGQGSNIQYF
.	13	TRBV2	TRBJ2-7	CATQRDRDYEQYF
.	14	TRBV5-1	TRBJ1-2	CASSLDGANYGYTF
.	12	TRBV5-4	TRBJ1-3	CATGHSGNTIYF
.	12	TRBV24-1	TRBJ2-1	CATSDTVDEQFF
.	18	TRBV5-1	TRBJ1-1	CASSLEGLGAGGNTEAFF
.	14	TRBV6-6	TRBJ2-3	CAIHSSGGTDTQYF
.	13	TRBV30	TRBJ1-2	CAWTTGTHYGYTF
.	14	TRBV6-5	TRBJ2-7	CASRKGQTTYEQYF
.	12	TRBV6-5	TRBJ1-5	CASSYVGQPQHF
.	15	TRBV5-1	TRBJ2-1	CASSLQGDSYNEQFF
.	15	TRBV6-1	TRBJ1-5	CASSEGGEVNQPQHF
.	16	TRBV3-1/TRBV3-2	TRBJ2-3	CASTRGTGASTDTQYF
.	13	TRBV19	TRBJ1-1	CASSEGSGTEAFF
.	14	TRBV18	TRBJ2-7	CASSQDRASREQYF
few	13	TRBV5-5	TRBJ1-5	CASSLTGEEPQHF
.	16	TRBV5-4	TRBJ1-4	CASSFSGDATNEKLFF
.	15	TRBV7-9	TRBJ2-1	CASSLSVGQTNEQFF
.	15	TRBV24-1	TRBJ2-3	CATSAVRASTDTQYF
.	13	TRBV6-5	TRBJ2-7	CASRRGLLSEQYF
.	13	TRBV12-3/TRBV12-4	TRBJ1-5	CASSLEAVQPQHF
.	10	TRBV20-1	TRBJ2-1	CSLGVDEQFF
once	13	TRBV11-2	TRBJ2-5	CASSRGVQETQYF
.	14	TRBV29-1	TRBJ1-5	CSVSDRDPNQPQHF
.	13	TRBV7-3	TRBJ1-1	CASSLGAGTEAFF
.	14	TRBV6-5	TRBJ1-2	CASRTYRDAYGYTF
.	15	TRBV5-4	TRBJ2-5	CASSLSGLAQETQYF
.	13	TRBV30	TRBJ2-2	CASPGQGAGELFF
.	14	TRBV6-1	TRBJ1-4	CASSDDRPGEKLFF
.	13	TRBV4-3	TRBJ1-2	CASSQDRRRAYTF
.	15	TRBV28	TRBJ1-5	CASSLLGQGHQPQHF
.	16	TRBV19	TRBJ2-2	CATSGTGNGGTGELFF
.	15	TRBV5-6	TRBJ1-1	CASSLPGQVNTEAFF
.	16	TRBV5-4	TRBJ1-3	CASSSGGQVFGNTIYF
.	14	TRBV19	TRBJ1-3	CASSPRREGNTIYF
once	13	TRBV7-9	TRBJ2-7	CASSNRGSYEQYF
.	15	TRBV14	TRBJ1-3	CASSQDRGRRNTIYF
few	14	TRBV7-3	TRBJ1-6	CASSIAGDNSPLHF
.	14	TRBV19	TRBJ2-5	CASSMGPQVETQYF
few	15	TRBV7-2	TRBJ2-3	CASSSGQADTDTQYF
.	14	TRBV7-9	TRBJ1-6	CASSETGAPSPLHF
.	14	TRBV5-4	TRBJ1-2	CASSPQGRNYGYTF
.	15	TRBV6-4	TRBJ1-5	CASTTDRASNQPQHF
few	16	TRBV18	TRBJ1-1	CASSPPGLGGVTEAFF
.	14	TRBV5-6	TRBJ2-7	CASSLTGFTYEQYF